The table lists the clone carrying this T cell receptor beta chain with a few counts. Its specificity is unknown. This entry comes from a study of beta chain features in type 1 diabetes. Study as a whole: Regarding age, gender and cell yields, patients proved similar to healthy donors. Overall study findings and caveats: Fewer insertions but more deletions were seen at VDJ junctions in type 1 diabetes patients. Any HLA type influence on TCRB rearrangement was left unresolved here. A closer apparent resemblance between naive, central memory and Treg TCRB repertoires was seen in patients than in healthy donors.

Of the isolated RNA, all was reverse transcribed, and so the sequenced material was expressed TCRB transcripts. Using immunoSEQ multiplex PCR, the repertoire was profiled, and TCRdb retains in-frame clones only, with some absent. The table shows 350,000 to 450,000 clones, with about 14% occurring only once. Germline V gives CDR1 MGHRA, CDR2 YSYEKL. The V segment lost 5 bases and the J segment 0 bases; nucleotides outside the gene matches: 8. The CDR3 is made up of 16 amino acids. This receptor was taken from a woman in her late teens or twenties in good health. Input material: naive CD4+ T cells from blood. This chain joins TRBV4-1 and TRBJ2-3; 7 bases map to TRBD2. CDR3 nucleotides: TGCGCCAGCAGCTCCCGACTAGCATCTAGCACAGATACGCAGTATTTT. Its protein product is CASSSRLASSTDTQYF.